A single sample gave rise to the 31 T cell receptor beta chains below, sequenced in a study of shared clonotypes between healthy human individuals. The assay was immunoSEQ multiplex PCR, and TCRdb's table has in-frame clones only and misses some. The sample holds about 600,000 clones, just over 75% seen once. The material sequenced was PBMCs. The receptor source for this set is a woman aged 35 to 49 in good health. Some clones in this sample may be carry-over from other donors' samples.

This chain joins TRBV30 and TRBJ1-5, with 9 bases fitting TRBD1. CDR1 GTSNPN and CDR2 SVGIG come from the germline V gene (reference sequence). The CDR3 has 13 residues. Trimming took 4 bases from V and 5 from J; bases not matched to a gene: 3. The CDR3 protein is CAWNRDRDQPQHF. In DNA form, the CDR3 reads TGTGCCTGGAACCGGGACAGGGATCAGCCCCAGCATTTT.

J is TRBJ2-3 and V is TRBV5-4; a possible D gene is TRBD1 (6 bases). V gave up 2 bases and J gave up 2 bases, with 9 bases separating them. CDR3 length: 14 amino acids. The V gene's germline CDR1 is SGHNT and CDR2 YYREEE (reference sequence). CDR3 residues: CASSLQGPTDTQYF. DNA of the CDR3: TGTGCCAGCAGCTTACAGGGACCCACAGATACGCAGTATTTT.

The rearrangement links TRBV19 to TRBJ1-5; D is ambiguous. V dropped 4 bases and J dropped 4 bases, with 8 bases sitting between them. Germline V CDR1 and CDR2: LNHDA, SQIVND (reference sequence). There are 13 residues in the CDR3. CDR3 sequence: CASSRTENQPQHF. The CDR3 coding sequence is TGTGCCAGTAGTAGGACTGAGAATCAGCCCCAGCATTTT.

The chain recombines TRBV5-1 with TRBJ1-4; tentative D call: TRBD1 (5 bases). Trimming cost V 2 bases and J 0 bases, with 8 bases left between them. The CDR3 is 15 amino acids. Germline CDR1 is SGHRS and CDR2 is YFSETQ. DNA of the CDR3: TGCGCCAGCAGCTTAGCGGGGGCAACTAATGAAAAACTGTTTTTT. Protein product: CASSLAGATNEKLFF.

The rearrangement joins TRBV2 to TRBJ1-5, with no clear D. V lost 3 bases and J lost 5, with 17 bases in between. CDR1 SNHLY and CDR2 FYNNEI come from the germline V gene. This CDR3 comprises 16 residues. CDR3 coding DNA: TGTGCCAGCAGTGACGATTTGAGACGCAATTATCAGCCCCAGCATTTT. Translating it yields CASSDDLRRNYQPQHF.

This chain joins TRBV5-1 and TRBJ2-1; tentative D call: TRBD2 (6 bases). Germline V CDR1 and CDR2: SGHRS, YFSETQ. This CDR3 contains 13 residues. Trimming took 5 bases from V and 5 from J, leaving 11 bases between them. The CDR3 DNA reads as TGCGCCAGCAGTTGGGACTGGGACAATGAGCAGTTCTTC. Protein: CASSWDWDNEQFF.

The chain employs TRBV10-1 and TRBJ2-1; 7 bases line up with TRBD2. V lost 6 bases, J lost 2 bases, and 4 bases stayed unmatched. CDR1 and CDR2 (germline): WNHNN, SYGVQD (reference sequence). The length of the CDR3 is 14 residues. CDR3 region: CASSGLAAYNEQFF. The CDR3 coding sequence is TGCGCCAGCAGCGGTCTAGCGGCCTACAATGAGCAGTTCTTC.

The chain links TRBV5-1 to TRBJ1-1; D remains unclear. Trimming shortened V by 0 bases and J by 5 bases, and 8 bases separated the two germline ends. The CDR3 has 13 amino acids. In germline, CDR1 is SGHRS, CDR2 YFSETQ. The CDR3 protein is CASSLAFGTEAFF. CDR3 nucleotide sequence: TGCGCCAGCAGCTTGGCCTTTGGGACTGAAGCTTTCTTT.

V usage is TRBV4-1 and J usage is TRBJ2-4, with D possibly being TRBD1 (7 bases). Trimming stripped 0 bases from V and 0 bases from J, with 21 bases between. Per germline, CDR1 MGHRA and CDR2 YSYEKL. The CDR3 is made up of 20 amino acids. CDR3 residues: CASSQEGGQGVTLAKNIQYF. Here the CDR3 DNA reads TGCGCCAGCAGCCAAGAAGGGGGGCAGGGGGTTACTCTAGCCAAAAACATTCAGTACTTC.

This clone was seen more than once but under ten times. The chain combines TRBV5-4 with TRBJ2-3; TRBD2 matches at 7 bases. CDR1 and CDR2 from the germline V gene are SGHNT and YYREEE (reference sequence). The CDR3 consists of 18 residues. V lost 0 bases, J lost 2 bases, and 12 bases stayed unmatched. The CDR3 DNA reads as TGTGCCAGCAGCTTGGGAGGTGGCGGGAGAGAACACACAGATACGCAGTATTTT. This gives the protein CASSLGGGGREHTDTQYF.

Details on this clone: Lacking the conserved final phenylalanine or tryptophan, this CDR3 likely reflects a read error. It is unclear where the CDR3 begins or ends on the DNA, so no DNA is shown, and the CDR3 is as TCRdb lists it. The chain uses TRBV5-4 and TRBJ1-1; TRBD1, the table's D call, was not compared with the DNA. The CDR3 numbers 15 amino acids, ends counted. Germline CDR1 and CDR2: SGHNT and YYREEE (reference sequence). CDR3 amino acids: CASSLTGGLGTEASL.

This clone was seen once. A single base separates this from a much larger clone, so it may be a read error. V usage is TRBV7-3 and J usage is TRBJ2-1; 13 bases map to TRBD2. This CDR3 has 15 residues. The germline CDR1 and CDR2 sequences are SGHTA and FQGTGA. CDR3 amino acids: CTSSPGLAGADEQFF. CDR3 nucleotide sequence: TGTACCAGCAGTCCCGGACTAGCGGGAGCCGATGAGCAGTTCTTC.

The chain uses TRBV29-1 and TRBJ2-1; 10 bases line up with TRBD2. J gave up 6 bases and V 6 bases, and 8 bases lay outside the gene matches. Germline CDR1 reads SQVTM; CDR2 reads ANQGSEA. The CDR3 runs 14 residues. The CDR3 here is CSVAGTSEGNEQFF. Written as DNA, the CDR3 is TGCAGCGTCGCCGGGACTAGCGAAGGCAATGAGCAGTTCTTC.

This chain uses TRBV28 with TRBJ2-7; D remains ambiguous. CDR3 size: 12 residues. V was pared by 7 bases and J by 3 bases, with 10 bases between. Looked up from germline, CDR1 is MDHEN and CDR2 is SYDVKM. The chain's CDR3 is CASTTSGYEQYF. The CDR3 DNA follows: TGTGCCAGCACCACCTCGGGCTACGAGCAGTACTTC.

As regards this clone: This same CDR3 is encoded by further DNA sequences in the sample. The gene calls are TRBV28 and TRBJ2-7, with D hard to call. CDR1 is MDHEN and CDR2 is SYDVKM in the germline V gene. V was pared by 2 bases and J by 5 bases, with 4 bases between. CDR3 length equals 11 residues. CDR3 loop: CASSLRDEQYF. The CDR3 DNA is TGTGCCAGCAGTTTAAGGGACGAGCAGTACTTC.

The CDR3 protein is CASSLRDTAQETQYF. CDR3 sequence (DNA): TGTGCCAGCAGCTTGCGGGACACCGCCCAAGAGACCCAGTACTTC. The chain uses TRBV9 and TRBJ2-5; D could derive from TRBD1 or TRBD2 (6 bases each). V gave up 4 bases and J gave up 1 base, with 14 bases separating them. The CDR3 sequence is 15 residues long. Germline V CDR1 and CDR2: SGDLS, YYNGEE.

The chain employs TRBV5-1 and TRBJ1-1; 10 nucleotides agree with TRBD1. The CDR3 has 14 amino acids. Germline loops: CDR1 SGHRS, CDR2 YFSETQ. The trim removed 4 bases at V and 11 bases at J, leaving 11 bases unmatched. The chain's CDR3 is CASSLPGQGIEAFF. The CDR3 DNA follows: TGCGCCAGCAGCCTGCCGGGACAGGGGATCGAGGCTTTCTTT.

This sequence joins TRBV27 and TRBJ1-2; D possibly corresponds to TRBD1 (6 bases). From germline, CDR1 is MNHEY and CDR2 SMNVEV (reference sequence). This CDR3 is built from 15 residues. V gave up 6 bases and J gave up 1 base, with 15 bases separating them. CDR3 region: CASRLTGTLNYGYTF. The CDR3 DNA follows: TGTGCCAGCAGACTCACAGGGACTCTTAACTATGGCTACACCTTC.

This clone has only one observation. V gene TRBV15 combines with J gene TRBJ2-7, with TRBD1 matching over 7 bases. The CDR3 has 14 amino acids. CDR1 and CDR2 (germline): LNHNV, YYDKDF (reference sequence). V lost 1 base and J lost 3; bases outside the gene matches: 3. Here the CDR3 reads CATSRAPGGYEQYF. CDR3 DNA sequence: TGTGCCACCAGCAGAGCCCCAGGGGGCTACGAGCAGTACTTC.

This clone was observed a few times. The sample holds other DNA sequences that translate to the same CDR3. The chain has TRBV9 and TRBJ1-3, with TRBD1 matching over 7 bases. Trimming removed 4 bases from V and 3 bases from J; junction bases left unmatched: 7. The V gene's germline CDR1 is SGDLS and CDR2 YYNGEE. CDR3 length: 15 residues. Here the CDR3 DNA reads TGTGCCAGCAGCCCCTCAGGGGGAGGTGGAAACACCATATATTTT. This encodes CASSPSGGGGNTIYF. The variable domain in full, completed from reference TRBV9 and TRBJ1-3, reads DSGVTQTPKHLITATGQRVTLRCSPRSGDLSVYWYQQSLDQGLQFLIQYYNGEERAKGNILERFSAQQFPDLHSELNLSSLELGDSALYFCASSPSGGGGNTIYFGEGSWLTVV.

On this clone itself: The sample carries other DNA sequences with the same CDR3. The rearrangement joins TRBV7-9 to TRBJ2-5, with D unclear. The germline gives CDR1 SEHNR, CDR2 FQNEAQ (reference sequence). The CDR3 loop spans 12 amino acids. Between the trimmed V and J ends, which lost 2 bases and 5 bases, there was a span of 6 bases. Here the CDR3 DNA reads TGTGCCAGCAGCTTATCCGGGGAGACCCAGTACTTC. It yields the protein CASSLSGETQYF. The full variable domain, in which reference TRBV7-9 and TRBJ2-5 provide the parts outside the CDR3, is DTGVSQNPRHKITKRGQNVTFRCDPISEHNRLYWYRQTLGQGPEFLTYFQNEAQLEKSRLLSDRFSAERPKGSFSTLEIQRTEQGDSAMYLCASSLSGETQYFGPGTRLLVL.

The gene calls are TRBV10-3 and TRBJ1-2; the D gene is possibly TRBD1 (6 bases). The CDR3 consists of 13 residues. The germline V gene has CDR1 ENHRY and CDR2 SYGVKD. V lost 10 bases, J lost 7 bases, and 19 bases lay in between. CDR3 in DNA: TGTGCCAGCATGCTCACGGGGGGCGGTGGCTACACCTTC. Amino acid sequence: CASMLTGGGGYTF.

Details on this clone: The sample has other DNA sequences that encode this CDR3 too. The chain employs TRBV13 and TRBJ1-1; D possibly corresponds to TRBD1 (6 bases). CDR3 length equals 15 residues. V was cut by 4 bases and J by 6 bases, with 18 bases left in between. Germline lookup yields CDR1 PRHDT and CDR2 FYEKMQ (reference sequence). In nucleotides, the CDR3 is TGTGCCAGCAGCTCCTACGGGACACCCCCCCCTGAAGCTTTCTTT. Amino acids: CASSSYGTPPPEAFF.

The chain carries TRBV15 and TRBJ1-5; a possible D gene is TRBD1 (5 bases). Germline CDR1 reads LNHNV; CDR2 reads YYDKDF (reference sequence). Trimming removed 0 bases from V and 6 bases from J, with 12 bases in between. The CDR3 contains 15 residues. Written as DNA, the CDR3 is TGTGCCACCAGCAGAGATCGCGGGGCCGGTCAGCCCCAGCATTTT. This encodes CATSRDRGAGQPQHF.

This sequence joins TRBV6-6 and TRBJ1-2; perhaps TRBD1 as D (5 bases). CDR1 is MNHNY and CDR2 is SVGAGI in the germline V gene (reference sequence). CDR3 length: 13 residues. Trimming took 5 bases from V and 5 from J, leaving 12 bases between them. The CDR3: CASSHQGGYGYTF. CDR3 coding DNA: TGTGCCAGCAGTCACCAGGGAGGATATGGCTACACCTTC.

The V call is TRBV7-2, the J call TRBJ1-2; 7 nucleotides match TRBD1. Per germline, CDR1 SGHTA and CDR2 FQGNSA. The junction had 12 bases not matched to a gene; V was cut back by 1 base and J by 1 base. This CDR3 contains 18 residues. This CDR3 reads CASSLVFYRGWVNYGYTF. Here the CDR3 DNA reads TGTGCCAGCAGCTTAGTTTTTTACAGGGGATGGGTTAACTATGGCTACACCTTC. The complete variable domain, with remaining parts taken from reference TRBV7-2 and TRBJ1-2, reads GAGVSQSPSNKVTEKGKDVELRCDPISGHTALYWYRQSLGQGLEFLIYFQGNSAPDKSGLPSDRFSAERTGGSVSTLTIQRTQQEDSAVYLCASSLVFYRGWVNYGYTFGSGTRLTVV.

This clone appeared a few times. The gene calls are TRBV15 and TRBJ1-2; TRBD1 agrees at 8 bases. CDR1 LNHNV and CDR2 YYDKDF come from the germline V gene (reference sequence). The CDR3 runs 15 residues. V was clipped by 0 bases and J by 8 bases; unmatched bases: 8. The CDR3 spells CATSRDRGLTRGYTF. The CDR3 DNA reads TGTGCCACCAGCAGAGACAGGGGGCTCACGAGGGGCTACACCTTC.

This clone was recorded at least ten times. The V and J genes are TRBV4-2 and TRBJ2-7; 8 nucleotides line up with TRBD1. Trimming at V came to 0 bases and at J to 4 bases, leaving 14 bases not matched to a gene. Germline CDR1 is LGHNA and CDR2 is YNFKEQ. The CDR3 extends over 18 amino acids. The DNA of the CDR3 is TGTGCCAGCAGCCAAGAGGTATTCGTTGGGACAGGAACTTACGAGCAGTACTTC. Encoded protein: CASSQEVFVGTGTYEQYF.

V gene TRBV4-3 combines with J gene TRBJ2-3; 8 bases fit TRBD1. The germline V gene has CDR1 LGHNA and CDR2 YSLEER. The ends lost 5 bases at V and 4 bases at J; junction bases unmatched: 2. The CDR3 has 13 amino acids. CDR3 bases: TGCGCCAGCAGCGACAGGGGCGCAGATACGCAGTATTTT. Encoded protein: CASSDRGADTQYF.

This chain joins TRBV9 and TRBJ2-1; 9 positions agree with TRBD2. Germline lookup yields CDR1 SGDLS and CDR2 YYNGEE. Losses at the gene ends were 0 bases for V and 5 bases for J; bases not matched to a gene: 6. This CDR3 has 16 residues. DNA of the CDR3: TGTGCCAGCAGCGTAGTCCCCGGGACTAGCAACAATGAGCAGTTCTTC. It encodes CASSVVPGTSNNEQFF.

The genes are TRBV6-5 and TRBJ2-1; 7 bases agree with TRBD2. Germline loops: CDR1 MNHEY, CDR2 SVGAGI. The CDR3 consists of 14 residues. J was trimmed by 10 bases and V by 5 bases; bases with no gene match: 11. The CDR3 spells CASSPTRLAPEQFF. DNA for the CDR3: TGTGCCAGCAGTCCCACCCGACTAGCCCCCGAGCAGTTCTTC.